This note documents a single T cell receptor beta chain sequence. The V and J ends lost 1 base and 3 bases respectively, with 6 bases between them. Germline V gives CDR1 MNHNY, CDR2 SVGAGI (reference sequence). The CDR3 covers 13 residues. The record originates from a study of blood T cell repertoires in COVID-19. The wider study: The United States, Italy and Spain provided the acute and convalescent COVID-19 samples. The cDNA or gDNA used as material had been derived from T cells, B-cell-depleted T cells, or PBMCs.

In the authors' workflow: Amplification of reference gene primers was used by the study to estimate nucleated cell counts. Clones were read by immunoSEQ multiplex PCR, and TCRdb kept only the in-frame ones, dropping some. The V and J calls and clone size come from that table; D and trimming were worked out from the DNA. This table holds tens of thousands of clones, approximately 86% found once. The chain employs TRBV6-6 and TRBJ2-5; D is unresolved. The sequencing sample was made of peripheral blood. The source of this sequence is a woman aged 60-70 years with acute or convalescent COVID-19. The CDR3: CASSYYSEETQYF. The CDR3 DNA sequence: TGTGCCAGCAGTTACTACAGTGAAGAGACCCAGTACTTC.